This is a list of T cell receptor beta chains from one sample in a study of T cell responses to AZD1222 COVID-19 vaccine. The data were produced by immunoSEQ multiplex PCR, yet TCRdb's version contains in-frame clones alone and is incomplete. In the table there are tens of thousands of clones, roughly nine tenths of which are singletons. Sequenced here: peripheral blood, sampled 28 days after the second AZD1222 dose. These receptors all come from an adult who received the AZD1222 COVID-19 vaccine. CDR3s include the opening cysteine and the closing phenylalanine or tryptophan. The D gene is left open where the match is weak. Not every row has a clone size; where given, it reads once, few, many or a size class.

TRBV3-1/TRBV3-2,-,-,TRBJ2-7,TGTGCCAGCAGCCAAGGCATCGACGAGCAGTACTTC,CASSQGIDEQYF
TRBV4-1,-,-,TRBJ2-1,TGCGCCAGCAGCCAAGAAACGGGAGCTTTTATGAATGAGCAGTTCTTC,CASSQETGAFMNEQFF
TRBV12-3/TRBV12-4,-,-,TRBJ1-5,TGTGCCAGCAGTTTGCAGGAATATCAGCCCCAGCATTTT,CASSLQEYQPQHF
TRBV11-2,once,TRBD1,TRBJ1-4,TGTGCCAGCAGCAGCTTAAGATCCAGGGGGGACGAAAAACTGTTTTTT,CASSSLRSRGDEKLFF
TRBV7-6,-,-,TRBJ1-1,TGTGCCAGCAGCGGTCAAGACACTGAAGCTTTCTTT,CASSGQDTEAFF
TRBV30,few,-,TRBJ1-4,TGTGCCTGGGTACGTGGCCGGGGAAAACTGTTTTTT,CAWVRGRGKLFF
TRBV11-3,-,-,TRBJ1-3,TGTGCCACGGGAGCCGGGCACTCTGGAAACACCATATATTTT,CATGAGHSGNTIYF
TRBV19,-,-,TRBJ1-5,TGTGCCAGTAGTATTTATCAGCCCCAGCATTTT,CASSIYQPQHF
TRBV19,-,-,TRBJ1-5,TGTGCCAGTACCCGATATAGCAATCAGCCCCAGCATTTT,CASTRYSNQPQHF
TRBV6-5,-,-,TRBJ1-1,TGTGCCAGCAGTCCCCGGACAGACACTGAAGCTTTCTTT,CASSPRTDTEAFF
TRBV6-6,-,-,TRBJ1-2,TGTGCCAGCAGTTACAGGAACACCAACTATGGCTACACCTTC,CASSYRNTNYGYTF
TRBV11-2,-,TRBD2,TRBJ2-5,TGTGCCAGCAGCGCGGGGACTAGCGGGTGGGAAGAGACCCAGTACTTC,CASSAGTSGWEETQYF
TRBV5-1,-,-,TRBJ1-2,TGCGCCAGCAGCTTGGTAGGGGACACTAACTATGGCTACACCTTC,CASSLVGDTNYGYTF
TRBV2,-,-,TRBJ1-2,TGTGCCAGCAGACCCGACGGCTACACCTTC,CASRPDGYTF